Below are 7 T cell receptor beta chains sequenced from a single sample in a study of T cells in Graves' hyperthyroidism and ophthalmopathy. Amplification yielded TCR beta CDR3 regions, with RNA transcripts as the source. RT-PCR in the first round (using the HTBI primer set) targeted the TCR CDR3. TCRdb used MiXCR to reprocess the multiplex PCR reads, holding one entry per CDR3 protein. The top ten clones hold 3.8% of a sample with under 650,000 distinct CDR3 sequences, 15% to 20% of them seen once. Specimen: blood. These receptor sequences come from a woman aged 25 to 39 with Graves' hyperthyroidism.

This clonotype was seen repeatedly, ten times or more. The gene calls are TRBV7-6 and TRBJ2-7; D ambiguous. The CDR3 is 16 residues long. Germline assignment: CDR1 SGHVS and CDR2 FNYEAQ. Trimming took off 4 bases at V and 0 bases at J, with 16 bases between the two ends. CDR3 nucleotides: TGTGCCAGCAGCTCGGACGGCCGATTATTCTCCTACGAGCAGTACTTC. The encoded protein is CASSSDGRLFSYEQYF.

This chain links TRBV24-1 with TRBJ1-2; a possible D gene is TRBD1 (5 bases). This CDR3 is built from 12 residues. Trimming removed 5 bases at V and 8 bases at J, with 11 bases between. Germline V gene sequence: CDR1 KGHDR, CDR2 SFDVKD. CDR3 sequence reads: CATSGWDGGYTF. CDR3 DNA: TGTGCCACCAGTGGCTGGGACGGAGGCTACACCTTC.

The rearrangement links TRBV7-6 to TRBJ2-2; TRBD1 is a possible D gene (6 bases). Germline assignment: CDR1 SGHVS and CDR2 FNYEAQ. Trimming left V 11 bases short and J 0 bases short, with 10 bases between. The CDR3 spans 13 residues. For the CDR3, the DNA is TGTGCCTCCGCAGGGGCGAACACCGGGGAGCTGTTTTTT. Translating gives CASAGANTGELFF.

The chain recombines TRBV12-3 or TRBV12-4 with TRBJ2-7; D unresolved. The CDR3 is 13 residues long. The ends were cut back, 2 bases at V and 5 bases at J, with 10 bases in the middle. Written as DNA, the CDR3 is TGTGCCAGCAGTTTATACCGTCCCGACGAGCAGTACTTC. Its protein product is CASSLYRPDEQYF.

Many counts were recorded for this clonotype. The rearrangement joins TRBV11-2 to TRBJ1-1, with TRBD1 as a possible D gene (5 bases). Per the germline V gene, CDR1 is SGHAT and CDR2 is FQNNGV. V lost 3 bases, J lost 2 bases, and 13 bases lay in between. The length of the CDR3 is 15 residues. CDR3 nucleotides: TGTGCCAGCAGCTTGAGTGCGGGGGTTAACACTGAAGCTTTCTTT. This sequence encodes CASSLSAGVNTEAFF.

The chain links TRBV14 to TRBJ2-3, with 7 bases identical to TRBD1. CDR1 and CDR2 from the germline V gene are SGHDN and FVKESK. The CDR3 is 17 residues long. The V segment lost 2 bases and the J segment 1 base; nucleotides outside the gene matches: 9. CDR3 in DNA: TGTGCCAGCAGCCAACGGGTTCGGGACAGAGGCACAGATACGCAGTATTTT. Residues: CASSQRVRDRGTDTQYF.

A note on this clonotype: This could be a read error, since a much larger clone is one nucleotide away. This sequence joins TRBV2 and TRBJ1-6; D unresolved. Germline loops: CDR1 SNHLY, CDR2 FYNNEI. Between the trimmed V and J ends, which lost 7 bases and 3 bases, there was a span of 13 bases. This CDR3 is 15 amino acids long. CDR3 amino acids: CASTPRGIYNSPLHF. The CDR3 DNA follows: TGTGCCAGCACCCCCCGCGGGATCTATAATTCACCCCTCCACTTT.